The 9 T cell receptor beta chains below all came from one sample that was sequenced in a study of technical replicates of blood from several donors. Libraries were prepared by immunoSEQ multiplex PCR; TCRdb keeps only in-frame clonotypes and omits some of them. The sample yields about 75,000 clones, 95% to 98% seen once. Sequencing was performed on T cells isolated from PBMCs. The receptors derive from a human donor in good health.

This chain uses TRBV5-5 with TRBJ2-2; possible D gene TRBD2, 6 bases. Trimming took 1 base from V and 4 from J, leaving 11 bases between them. Per germline, CDR1 SGHKS and CDR2 YYEKEE (reference sequence). CDR3 length: 15 residues. The CDR3 DNA is TGTGCCAGCAGCTTGTTAGCGGCGTCCACCGGGGAGCTGTTTTTT. It codes for CASSLLAASTGELFF. The variable domain in full, completed from reference TRBV5-5 and TRBJ2-2, reads DAGVTQSPTHLIKTRGQQVTLRCSPISGHKSVSWYQQVLGQGPQFIFQYYEKEERGRGNFPDRFSARQFPNYSSELNVNALLLGDSALYLCASSLLAASTGELFFGEGSRLTVL.

The CDR3 DNA reads as TGTGCCAGCAGCGGGTCACTAGCGTCAGAGACCCAGTACTTC. Amino acid sequence: CASSGSLASETQYF. The genes are TRBV5-4 and TRBJ2-5; 7 bases agree with TRBD2. The CDR3 length is 14 residues. J gave up 4 bases and V 4 bases, and 7 bases lay outside the gene matches. Germline V CDR1 and CDR2: SGHNT, YYREEE (reference sequence). The complete variable domain, with remaining parts taken from reference TRBV5-4 and TRBJ2-5, reads ETGVTQSPTHLIKTRGQQVTLRCSSQSGHNTVSWYQQALGQGPQFIFQYYREEENGRGNFPPRFSGLQFPNYSSELNVNALELDDSALYLCASSGSLASETQYFGPGTRLLVL.

The chain's CDR3 is CASSEAGLAGGPGETQYF. CDR3 coding DNA: TGTGCCAGCAGTGAAGCGGGACTAGCGGGGGGGCCGGGAGAGACCCAGTACTTC. V and J are TRBV2 and TRBJ2-5, with 16 bases that match TRBD2. The CDR3 has 18 residues. Germline loops: CDR1 SNHLY, CDR2 FYNNEI. The trim removed 0 bases at V and 4 bases at J, leaving 5 bases unmatched.

This chain uses TRBV5-1 with TRBJ2-7, with a possible D match to TRBD1 (6 bases). Germline V gene lookup returns CDR1 SGHRS and CDR2 YFSETQ. CDR3 size: 13 residues. V lost 6 bases, J lost 7 bases, and 17 bases lay in between. The CDR3 DNA follows: TGCGCCAGCACGCGGTCAGGGGTGGGGGAGCAGTACTTC. This sequence encodes CASTRSGVGEQYF.

The chain combines TRBV29-1 with TRBJ2-7, with TRBD2 matching 7 bases. Per germline, CDR1 SQVTM and CDR2 ANQGSEA. The ends lost 7 bases at V and 5 bases at J; junction bases unmatched: 11. This CDR3 has 13 amino acids. The CDR3 region has the DNA TGCAGCGCGGGGAGGGGAGGGGACCACGAGCAGTACTTC. Its translation: CSAGRGGDHEQYF.

The chain couples TRBV5-4 to TRBJ1-1, with D possibly matching TRBD1 (5 bases). Germline V gene sequence: CDR1 SGHNT, CDR2 YYREEE (reference sequence). The CDR3 runs to 15 residues. The V end lost 2 bases, the J end lost 1 base, and 12 bases lay between the germline ends. CDR3 region: CASSLIRGTNTEAFF. In DNA form, the CDR3 reads TGTGCCAGCAGCTTAATTAGGGGAACGAACACTGAAGCTTTCTTT.

The chain recombines TRBV28 with TRBJ1-2; D is possibly TRBD1 (5 bases). This CDR3 region has 16 residues. V lost 3 bases to trimming and J lost 7 bases, with 21 bases between them. Germline CDR1 is MDHEN and CDR2 is SYDVKM. The CDR3 here is CASSFGGPILPRGYTF. The CDR3 DNA follows: TGTGCCAGCAGTTTCGGGGGACCCATTTTGCCCCGTGGCTACACCTTC.

V and J are TRBV10-1 and TRBJ1-5; possible D gene TRBD1, 5 bases. The CDR3 is 14 amino acids. Per germline, CDR1 WNHNN and CDR2 SYGVQD (reference sequence). V was trimmed by 0 bases and J by 5 bases, leaving 8 bases between them. CDR3 DNA sequence: TGCGCCAGCAGTGAGTCAGGGGTTCATCAGCCCCAGCATTTT. This gives the protein CASSESGVHQPQHF.

J is TRBJ2-5 and V is TRBV7-9; TRBD2 agrees at 7 bases. Germline CDR1 and CDR2: SEHNR and FQNEAQ (reference sequence). V lost 5 bases and J lost 5; bases outside the gene matches: 11. This CDR3 has 15 residues. The CDR3 region is CASSVTSHKVETQYF. CDR3 nucleotide sequence: TGTGCCAGCAGCGTGACTAGCCATAAGGTGGAGACCCAGTACTTC.